The clone carrying this T cell receptor beta chain was seen a few times. Study processing details: The authors estimated nucleated cell counts from reference gene primer amplification. Some clones are missing from TCRdb's copy, which holds only in-frame ones; the method was immunoSEQ multiplex PCR. V, J and clone size are taken as reported in that table, and D and trimming were inferred from the DNA itself. The sample contains fewer than 250,000 clones, about 88% of which appear only once. CDR1 and CDR2 (germline): SGHNT, YENEEA. The CDR3 runs to 16 residues. V gave up 4 bases and J gave up 2 bases; unmatched junction bases: 6. The data belong to a study of blood T cell repertoires in COVID-19.

This clonotype was sampled from a man aged 40-55 years with acute or convalescent COVID-19. The sample consisted of peripheral blood. The J gene is TRBJ2-1, the V gene TRBV11-3, with 9 bases identical to TRBD1. CDR3 sequence reads: CASSSRTGEAYNEQFF. DNA for the CDR3: TGTGCCAGCAGCTCACGGACAGGGGAAGCCTACAATGAGCAGTTCTTC.